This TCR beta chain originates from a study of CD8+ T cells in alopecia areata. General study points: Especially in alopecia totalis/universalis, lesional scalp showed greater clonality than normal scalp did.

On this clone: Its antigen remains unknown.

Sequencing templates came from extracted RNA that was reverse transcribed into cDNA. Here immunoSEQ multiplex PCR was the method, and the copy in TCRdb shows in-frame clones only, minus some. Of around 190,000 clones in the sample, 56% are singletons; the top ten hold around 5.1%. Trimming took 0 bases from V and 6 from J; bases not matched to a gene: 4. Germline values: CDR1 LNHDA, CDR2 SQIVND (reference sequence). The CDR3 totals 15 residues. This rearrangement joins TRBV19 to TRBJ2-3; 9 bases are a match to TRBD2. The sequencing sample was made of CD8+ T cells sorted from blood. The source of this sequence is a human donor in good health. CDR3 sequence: CASSIDSGGRDTQYF. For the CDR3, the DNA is TGTGCCAGTAGTATAGATAGCGGGGGTCGGGATACGCAGTATTTT.